This T cell receptor beta chain derives from a study of molecular identifiers for immune sequencing clone quantification. Background on the study: RNA from approximately 20,000 or 100,000 naive CD8 cells was split five ways in replicates, with four sequenced. Findings of the study overall: Detection of one spiked Jurkat cell's TCR RNA reportedly worked in 900,000 to 1,000,000 naive cells. Underestimation of highly expanded clone sizes could arise where identical TCR molecules share a barcode.

Using a CD8+CD4-CCR7+CD45RA+ phenotype, naive CD8 T cells were sorted. About this clonotype: The antigen remains undetermined.

The germline V gene encodes CDR1 SGHTA and CDR2 FQGNSA. The length of the CDR3 is 13 residues. The V and J ends lost 3 bases and 3 bases respectively, with 9 bases between them. From the PCR reads, TCRdb called clonotypes with MiXCR, one entry per CDR3 protein. The data hold tens of thousands of distinct CDR3 sequences, with less than 20% observed a single time. The clonotype originates from a human donor in good health. Some libraries in this study had Jurkat cell RNA spiked in. This chain links TRBV7-2 with TRBJ2-7; D unclear. The specimen was naive CD8+ T cells from blood, with Jurkat cell RNA spiked in. The subset: FACS-sorted CD8+CD4-CCR7+CD45RA+ naive T cells. This CDR3 is CASSFPTSYEQYF. In DNA form, the CDR3 reads TGTGCCAGCAGCTTCCCCACCAGCTACGAGCAGTACTTC.